This T cell receptor beta chain is drawn from a study of Ad26.COV2.S vaccination and SARS-CoV-2 variants (dated by TCRdb to the early 2020s). Turning to the overall study: Vaccine-arm donors came from COV1001, a multicentre, randomized, double-blind, placebo-controlled phase I-IIa trial of Ad26.COV2.S in healthy adults. Ad26.COV2.S was administered intramuscularly at a dose of 5x10^10 or 1x10^11 viral particles, either as one shot or as two shots given 56 days apart. TCRbeta repertoire sequencing served as the tool for gauging how specific and how broad the SARS-CoV-2-reactive T cell receptors were following Ad26.COV2.S vaccination. A total of some 30 samples were included in the TCR-sequenced set, comprising roughly 20 Ad26.COV2.S vaccine recipients, 5 placebo recipients and 8 SARS-CoV-2 convalescent individuals. Participants in the trial were split at random into five groups of five each, receiving low-dose or high-dose Ad26.COV2.S once or twice, or else placebo on both occasions. Throughout the experiments and outcome assessment, investigators stayed blinded to trial group allocation.

The immunoSEQ Assay was the method used to sequence TCRbeta CDR3 regions. After extraction, genomic DNA underwent amplification by bias-controlled multiplex PCR, followed by high-throughput sequencing. Per the original workflow: To quantify the absolute abundance of every unique TCRbeta CDR3 region, sequences were collapsed and filtered. T cell fraction was estimated by normalizing TCRbeta template counts to usable DNA, which was measured by amplifying reference genes present in all nucleated cells. Repertoire TCRs were annotated as SARS-CoV-2-specific by exact matching of V gene, CDR3 amino acid sequence and J gene to a known reactive TCR set. The reference SARS-CoV-2 TCR set came from MIRA and was filtered for enrichment in COVID-19-positive ImmuneCODE repertoires, removing public or cross-reactive TCRs. Drawing on the MIRA antigens, annotated TCRs were analysed further at the level of specific ORF or position within ORF. Depth was the summed frequency of annotated unique rearrangements, while breadth was defined as annotated unique rearrangements over total unique productive rearrangements. Two-sided Wilcoxon rank-sum tests were applied when comparing TCR breadth between groups. Sourced from immuneACCESS, this table was stored by TCRdb with only in-frame sequences that have V and J called. A share of the clones is absent; for the studies checked, an unresolved V gene accounts for under half, and the remainder has no known explanation. V and J calls and clone size are given by that table; D and trimming were obtained from the DNA. In all, the sample holds 300,000 to 400,000 clones, and roughly 84% of those were seen once. Together, the top ten hold about 3.4% of the sample.

Study-level results and caveats: Higher spike-specific TCR breadth was observed in Ad26.COV2.S recipients than in placebo recipients (P = 0.0014). The authors noted that total T cell responses may have been underestimated by the TCR breadth and depth analyses. The study lacked the statistical power to compare responses across vaccine doses or regimens. Vaccine and placebo recipients had comparable non-spike TCR breadth, which fits with the vaccine containing only spike. After vaccination, spike-specific CD8+ and CD4+ T cell responses were reported to show substantial breadth.

For this clone: What antigen it recognizes has not been identified. Per-base quality was not reported, and no clone a single base away is much larger than it.

The treatment or condition label for this specimen denotes: some 20 received Ad26.COV2.S at low or high dose, single or two shots; 5 received placebo; per-sample allocation not given. Repertoires of vaccine and placebo recipients were sequenced from samples collected on day 63 after the first injection. Cohort 1b enrolled some 25 adults aged 18-55 years at a single site in Boston, USA, between 29 July and 7 August 2020. As a vaccine, Ad26.COV2.S was a replication-incompetent adenovirus type 26 vector that expressed a prefusion-stabilized SARS-CoV-2 spike protein derived from the original Wuhan strain. This receptor was identified in a person between 18 and 60 years old who received the Ad26.COV2.S COVID-19 vaccine or a placebo. The material was peripheral blood, obtained in a trial of Ad26.COV2.S vaccine versus placebo.

The CDR3 sequence is CASSLAAGSYEQYF. The bases are TGTGCCAGCAGCTTAGCGGCAGGCTCCTACGAGCAGTACTTC. The chain employs TRBV11-2 and TRBJ2-7; the D gene is not confidently resolved. V is cut by 1 base and J by 0 bases, and the space between the germline ends is 7 bases. CDR3 length: 14 amino acids, cysteine to phenylalanine. CDR3 DNA only is kept here, 42 bases in frame from base 1. The germline V gene supplies CDR1 SGHAT and CDR2 FQNNGV.